The 21 T cell receptor beta chains reported below all come from one sample, sequenced in a study of blood T cell repertoires in COVID-19. Method: immunoSEQ multiplex PCR; TCRdb's copy keeps in-frame clones and lacks some. Among some 140,000 clones, about 80% were seen once, and the ten largest hold about 12%. Material for sequencing was peripheral blood. The origin of the receptors is a woman in her fifties or sixties with COVID-19, enrolled during active disease.

The V and J genes are TRBV18 and TRBJ1-3, with D hard to call. The germline V and J ends were trimmed by 6 bases and 8 bases, with 11 bases remaining between them. Germline V CDR1 and CDR2: KGHSH, LQKENI. CDR3 length equals 12 residues. The CDR3 DNA sequence: TGTGCCAGCTCTCCCAACTTGGACACCATATATTTT. Its translation: CASSPNLDTIYF.

V is TRBV10-1 and J is TRBJ2-1; D perhaps matches TRBD1 (5 bases). CDR1 and CDR2 (germline): WNHNN, SYGVQD (reference sequence). The CDR3 consists of 15 residues. The ends were cut back, 3 bases at V and 0 bases at J, with 9 bases in the middle. The CDR3 region is CASSETTVSYNEQFF. DNA of the CDR3: TGCGCCAGCAGTGAAACGACAGTCTCCTACAATGAGCAGTTCTTC.

This chain uses TRBV19 with TRBJ1-6; 8 positions match TRBD1. CDR1 and CDR2 (germline): LNHDA, SQIVND (reference sequence). The CDR3 consists of 14 residues. The junction had 7 bases not matched to a gene; V was cut back by 8 bases and J by 7 bases. Here the CDR3 DNA reads TGTGCCAGTCACCCCGACAGGGGAAATTCACCCCTCCACTTT. This translates into CASHPDRGNSPLHF.

J is TRBJ2-2 and V is TRBV2, with 9 bases that match TRBD1. The ends lost 5 bases at V and 1 base at J; junction bases unmatched: 11. Germline values: CDR1 SNHLY, CDR2 FYNNEI. The CDR3 length is 18 residues. CDR3 in amino acids: CASSYPGTGWLNTGELFF. CDR3 in DNA: TGTGCCAGCAGTTATCCCGGGACAGGGTGGCTGAACACCGGGGAGCTGTTTTTT. Full variable domain (outside the CDR3, taken from reference TRBV2 and TRBJ2-2): EPEVTQTPSHQVTQMGQEVILRCVPISNHLYFYWYRQILGQKVEFLVSFYNNEISEKSEIFDDQFSVERPDGSNFTLKIRSTKLEDSAMYFCASSYPGTGWLNTGELFFGEGSRLTVL.

The V and J genes are TRBV6-5 and TRBJ2-1; 7 bases are a match to TRBD1. Germline-derived CDR1 and CDR2 are MNHEY and SVGAGI. The V gene end was trimmed by 6 bases and the J gene end by 5 bases; junction bases not matched to a gene: 10. The CDR3 is 15 amino acids. This chain's CDR3 is CASSPDRVSHNEQFF. The CDR3 DNA reads as TGTGCCAGCAGCCCCGACAGGGTGTCCCACAATGAGCAGTTCTTC.

This clone was detected only a few times. V and J are TRBV15 and TRBJ1-3, with 8 positions matching TRBD1. Germline V gene data show CDR1 as LNHNV and CDR2 as YYDKDF (reference sequence). The CDR3 covers 14 residues. With V trimmed by 1 base and J by 7 bases, 3 bases remained unmatched. This CDR3 is CATSRGDRSNTIYF. Here the CDR3 DNA reads TGTGCCACCAGCAGAGGGGACAGGAGTAACACCATATATTTT.

The CDR3 loop is CASSISEGTEAFF. The CDR3 DNA follows: TGTGCCAGTAGTATAAGTGAGGGAACTGAAGCTTTCTTT. The rearrangement joins TRBV19 to TRBJ1-1; D is unclear. CDR1 is LNHDA, CDR2 SQIVND, per germline (reference sequence). The V and J ends lost 2 bases and 5 bases respectively, with 9 bases between them. The CDR3 contains 13 residues.

This rearrangement joins TRBV27 to TRBJ2-3; 8 bases fit TRBD1. Germline CDR1 MNHEY, CDR2 SMNVEV (reference sequence). This CDR3 is 14 amino acids long. Germline trimming cut 5 bases from V and 4 bases from J; bases unmatched to any gene: 5. CDR3 sequence (DNA): TGTGCCAGCAGTCTCCAGGGGGCGCCAGATACGCAGTATTTT. It translates to CASSLQGAPDTQYF.

This chain joins TRBV19 and TRBJ1-1; D uncertain. The CDR3 is 14 amino acids. The V end lost 7 bases, the J end lost 5 bases, and 17 bases lay between the germline ends. In germline, CDR1 is LNHDA, CDR2 SQIVND (reference sequence). The CDR3 DNA reads as TGTGCCAGTAAGCTGGGCCCGACGAGTACTGAAGCTTTCTTT. Translated, it gives CASKLGPTSTEAFF. The variable domain in full, with the rest retrieved from reference TRBV19 and TRBJ1-1, is DGGITQSPKYLFRKEGQNVTLSCEQNLNHDAMYWYRQDPGQGLRLIYYSQIVNDFQKGDIAEGYSVSREKKESFPLTVTSAQKNPTAFYLCASKLGPTSTEAFFGQGTRLTVV.

This clone was picked up a small number of times. The genes are TRBV9 and TRBJ2-3; D perhaps matches TRBD1 (5 bases). This CDR3 has 14 residues. The germline CDR1 and CDR2 sequences are SGDLS and YYNGEE. The V end lost 1 base, the J end lost 0 bases, and 6 bases lay between the germline ends. Here the CDR3 reads CASSVQGSTDTQYF. CDR3 DNA sequence: TGTGCCAGCAGCGTACAGGGAAGCACAGATACGCAGTATTTT.

A few counts support this clone. This rearrangement joins TRBV7-9 to TRBJ2-1; 16 bases line up with TRBD2. This CDR3 region has 14 residues. Germline CDR1 is SEHNR and CDR2 is FQNEAQ (reference sequence). V was pared by 4 bases and J by 15 bases, with 6 bases of the junction left unmatched. CDR3 bases: TGTGCCAGCAGCTCAGGGACTAGCGGGAGGGCCCCGTTCTTC. Protein: CASSSGTSGRAPFF.

The chain combines TRBV11-3 with TRBJ2-3; TRBD2 agrees at 10 bases. Germline V gene sequence: CDR1 SGHNT, CDR2 YENEEA. V lost 1 base to trimming and J lost 4 bases; unmatched junction nucleotides: 5. The CDR3 is made up of 16 amino acids. CDR3 in DNA: TGTGCCAGCAGCTTAGGTTTAGCGGGAGGAGCAGATACGCAGTATTTT. It codes for CASSLGLAGGADTQYF.

The V and J genes are TRBV11-2 and TRBJ2-1, with 7 bases that match TRBD1. The trim removed 0 bases at V and 2 bases at J, leaving 4 bases unmatched. The CDR3 runs 16 residues. Looked up from germline, CDR1 is SGHAT and CDR2 is FQNNGV. The CDR3 region is CASSLDLGQAYNEQFF. The CDR3 DNA reads as TGTGCCAGCAGCTTAGATTTAGGACAGGCCTACAATGAGCAGTTCTTC. Full variable domain (missing parts from reference TRBV11-2 and TRBJ2-1): EAGVAQSPRYKIIEKRQSVAFWCNPISGHATLYWYQQILGQGPKLLIQFQNNGVVDDSQLPKDRFSAERLKGVDSTLKIQPAKLEDSAVYLCASSLDLGQAYNEQFFGPGTRLTVL.

The V gene is TRBV29-1, the J gene TRBJ1-4, with D possibly being TRBD1 (6 bases). The V and J ends lost 4 bases and 10 bases respectively, with 16 bases between them. Germline assignment: CDR1 SQVTM and CDR2 ANQGSEA. CDR3 size: 13 residues. The CDR3 is CSVGRDTPGKLFF. The CDR3 nucleotides read TGCAGCGTTGGAAGGGACACCCCGGGAAAACTGTTTTTT.

The gene calls are TRBV6-5 and TRBJ1-1; 7 bases are shared with TRBD1. The CDR3 extends over 14 amino acids. V was pared by 6 bases and J by 3 bases, with 7 bases of the junction left unmatched. The germline V gene has CDR1 MNHEY and CDR2 SVGAGI. The CDR3 protein is CASRPDRLHTEAFF. The CDR3 DNA sequence: TGTGCCAGCAGGCCGGACAGGTTGCACACTGAAGCTTTCTTT.

The gene calls are TRBV6-5 and TRBJ1-1; the D gene is possibly TRBD1 (5 bases). This CDR3 has 13 amino acids. Looked up from germline, CDR1 is MNHEY and CDR2 is SVGAGI. V lost 2 bases and J 5 bases, leaving 9 bases between the germline ends. CDR3 coding DNA: TGTGCCAGCAGTTACCATGGGGGGACTGAAGCTTTCTTT. Translating gives CASSYHGGTEAFF.

This rearrangement joins TRBV21-1 to TRBJ1-1; TRBD1, the D gene given by the table, was not confirmed from the DNA. TRBV21-1 is marked as a pseudogene. The CDR3 sequence is 17 residues long. CDR3: CASSSDLQGVVWTEAFF. CDR3 DNA: TGTGCCAGCAGCAGTGACCTACAGGGGGTGGTATGGACTGAAGCTTTCTTT.

The chain uses TRBV4-1 and TRBJ2-7; D gene ambiguous. The CDR3 loop spans 14 amino acids. Germline V gives CDR1 MGHRA, CDR2 YSYEKL. V was pared by 1 base and J by 0 bases, with 7 bases between. CDR3 sequence (DNA): TGCGCCAGCAGCCAAGTCAGGTTCTCCTACGAGCAGTACTTC. Its translation: CASSQVRFSYEQYF.

V is TRBV6-5 and J is TRBJ2-7, with 12 bases that match TRBD2. The CDR3 has 15 amino acids. Looked up from germline, CDR1 is MNHEY and CDR2 is SVGAGI. The trim removed 7 bases at V and 0 bases at J, leaving 4 bases unmatched. In DNA, the CDR3 is TGTGCCAGCACTAAGACTAGCGGGGGCTCCTACGAGCAGTACTTC. Translated, it gives CASTKTSGGSYEQYF.

This chain uses TRBV9 with TRBJ2-1; 9 positions match TRBD2. With V trimmed by 0 bases and J by 4 bases, 5 bases remained unmatched. Germline loops: CDR1 SGDLS, CDR2 YYNGEE. The CDR3 extends over 16 amino acids. CDR3 nucleotide sequence: TGTGCCAGCAGCGTAGATAGGCTAGCGGGATACAATGAGCAGTTCTTC. This codes for CASSVDRLAGYNEQFF.

This clone was observed a handful of times. V usage is TRBV11-2 and J usage is TRBJ1-2; D possibly corresponds to TRBD1 (6 bases). Trimming took off 5 bases at V and 5 bases at J, with 9 bases between the two ends. CDR1 SGHAT and CDR2 FQNNGV come from the germline V gene. The CDR3 has 12 amino acids. This chain's CDR3 is CASSPDRYGYTF. Written as DNA, the CDR3 is TGTGCCAGCAGCCCGGACAGATATGGCTACACCTTC.